Listed here are 11 T cell receptor beta chains from one sample, sequenced in a study of technical replicates of blood from a handful of donors. This table comes from immunoSEQ multiplex PCR, and its TCRdb copy is limited to in-frame clones, with some not included. This sample has approximately 78,000 clones, with 95% to 96% found just once. The source material was T cells isolated from PBMCs. Every receptor here comes from a human donor in good health.

V usage is TRBV7-2 and J usage is TRBJ1-1; TRBD1 is a possible D gene (6 bases). The CDR3 spans 14 residues. From germline, CDR1 is SGHTA and CDR2 FQGNSA. V lost 1 base and J lost 3, with 9 bases in between. The DNA for the CDR3 is TGTGCCAGCAGCTTAGTTTACAGGGACACTGAAGCTTTCTTT. Translating it yields CASSLVYRDTEAFF.

V gene TRBV6-6 combines with J gene TRBJ1-1; a possible D gene is TRBD1 (5 bases). Germline V gene sequence: CDR1 MNHNY, CDR2 SVGAGI (reference sequence). The ends were cut back, 0 bases at V and 1 base at J, with 9 bases in the middle. There are 15 residues in the CDR3. The CDR3 is CASSYSRVGNTEAFF. CDR3 nucleotide sequence: TGTGCCAGCAGTTACTCCAGGGTAGGGAACACTGAAGCTTTCTTT.

The CDR3 DNA sequence: TGTGCCAGCAGTTTACCCCAGCGATTCAATGAGCAGTTCTTC. This gives the protein CASSLPQRFNEQFF. The rearrangement links TRBV11-2 to TRBJ2-1; D unclear. The CDR3 extends over 14 amino acids. The germline CDR1 and CDR2 sequences are SGHAT and FQNNGV. V lost 6 bases and J 6 bases, leaving 15 bases between the germline ends.

The V call is TRBV28, the J call TRBJ2-5; 8 positions match TRBD2. From germline, CDR1 is MDHEN and CDR2 SYDVKM. This CDR3 spans 14 amino acids. V lost 6 bases to trimming and J lost 2 bases; unmatched junction nucleotides: 5. The CDR3 sequence is CASRMGGRQETQYF. The CDR3 region has the DNA TGTGCCAGCAGAATGGGCGGGAGGCAAGAGACCCAGTACTTC.

The CDR3 loop reads CASSPGTSGSPHEQFF. The CDR3 region has the DNA TGTGCCAGCAGCCCGGGGACTAGCGGGAGTCCCCATGAGCAGTTCTTC. The V and J genes are TRBV7-9 and TRBJ2-1; 14 bases fit TRBD2. The CDR3 extends over 16 amino acids. Trimming removed 5 bases from V and 8 bases from J; junction bases left unmatched: 8. Per germline, CDR1 SEHNR and CDR2 FQNEAQ (reference sequence).

The table lists this clone with a count of one. The rearrangement uses TRBV21-1 and TRBJ2-7; the listed D gene, TRBD1, was not tested against the DNA. TRBV21-1 is deemed a pseudogene. The length of the CDR3 is 14 residues. CDR3 bases: TGTGCCAGCAGCAACAAAGGGACAGCCTACGAGCAGTACTTC. This encodes CASSNKGTAYEQYF.

This chain links TRBV19 with TRBJ1-3; D gene uncertain. CDR1 is LNHDA, CDR2 SQIVND, per germline (reference sequence). The V end lost 7 bases, the J end lost 1 base, and 11 bases lay between the germline ends. The CDR3 runs 14 residues. CDR3 nucleotides: TGTGCCAGTATCCCAGGAGGATCTGGAAACACCATATATTTT. This sequence encodes CASIPGGSGNTIYF.

This chain uses TRBV4-1 with TRBJ2-5; maybe TRBD1 (6 bases). This CDR3 has 15 residues. V dropped 0 bases and J dropped 3 bases, with 11 bases sitting between them. The germline gives CDR1 MGHRA, CDR2 YSYEKL. This CDR3 reads CASSQDGAGEETQYF. CDR3 nucleotide sequence: TGCGCCAGCAGCCAAGATGGGGCAGGGGAAGAGACCCAGTACTTC.

V is TRBV6-5 and J is TRBJ1-3; D not certain. This CDR3 spans 16 amino acids. Germline assignment: CDR1 MNHEY and CDR2 SVGAGI. V lost 2 bases and J lost 0, with 11 bases in between. CDR3 in DNA: TGTGCCAGCAGTTACGCAGGCTCAAGCTCTGGAAACACCATATATTTT. This sequence encodes CASSYAGSSSGNTIYF.

The table lists this clone with a few counts. DNA for the CDR3: TGCGCCAGCAGCCAAGATTGGGGGGGGAATCAGCCCCAGCATTTT. This sequence encodes CASSQDWGGNQPQHF. The chain joins TRBV4-1 to TRBJ1-5; D might be TRBD1 (5 bases). Trimming removed 0 bases at V and 4 bases at J, with 10 bases between. Looked up from germline, CDR1 is MGHRA and CDR2 is YSYEKL. The CDR3 covers 15 residues.

The V call is TRBV5-6, the J call TRBJ2-4; D unclear. This CDR3 has 12 residues. The germline V gene has CDR1 SGHDT and CDR2 YYEEEE. Trimming pared 2 bases from V and 8 bases from J, leaving 8 bases between. CDR3 loop: CASSFDKDIQYF. As DNA, the CDR3 is TGTGCCAGCAGCTTCGACAAGGACATTCAGTACTTC.